These T cell receptor beta chains were read from a single sample in a study of cytomegalovirus exposure and HLA in healthy donors. The data were produced by immunoSEQ multiplex PCR, yet TCRdb's version contains in-frame clones alone and is incomplete. The data contain some 74,000 clones, less than 85% of them singletons. What was sequenced was PBMCs. The receptors were sampled from a male donor in good health and CMV-seronegative. Both conserved end residues are part of each CDR3. A D gene is named only where the DNA matches it firmly. Not every row has a clone size; where given, it reads once, few, many or a size class.

abundance: .; v_gene: TRBV19; j_gene: TRBJ2-1; d_gene: .; CDR3nt: TGTGCCAGTAGTATCGAGTATGAGCAGTTCTTC; CDR3aa: CASSIEYEQFF
abundance: .; v_gene: TRBV19; j_gene: TRBJ2-1; d_gene: .; CDR3nt: TGTGCCAGTAGTAGAGATAGCCTCAGCATGAATGAGCAGTTCTTC; CDR3aa: CASSRDSLSMNEQFF
abundance: .; v_gene: TRBV2; j_gene: TRBJ1-1; d_gene: .; CDR3nt: TGTGCCAGCAGTGGGACAAGAATGAACACTGAAGCTTTCTTT; CDR3aa: CASSGTRMNTEAFF
abundance: .; v_gene: TRBV27; j_gene: TRBJ2-2; d_gene: TRBD2; CDR3nt: TGTGCCAGCCGGACTAGCGGTACTTTGGGCGGGGAGCTGTTTTTT; CDR3aa: CASRTSGTLGGELFF
abundance: .; v_gene: TRBV6-5; j_gene: TRBJ1-3; d_gene: .; CDR3nt: TGTGCCAGCAGTTACTCGGGCAGGGCCCGGGACACCATATATTTT; CDR3aa: CASSYSGRARDTIYF
abundance: few; v_gene: TRBV6-5; j_gene: TRBJ1-4; d_gene: .; CDR3nt: TGTGCCAGCGCTCGTGAGGAAAAACTGTTTTTT; CDR3aa: CASAREEKLFF
abundance: .; v_gene: TRBV6-5; j_gene: TRBJ1-2; d_gene: .; CDR3nt: TGTGCCAGCAGTTATACCTCAGGGGATAGTGGCTACACCTTC; CDR3aa: CASSYTSGDSGYTF
abundance: .; v_gene: TRBV2; j_gene: TRBJ2-7; d_gene: .; CDR3nt: TGTGCCAGCAGTGTCCGAGCCTCCTACGAGCAGTACTTC; CDR3aa: CASSVRASYEQYF
abundance: .; v_gene: TRBV7-2; j_gene: TRBJ2-3; d_gene: .; CDR3nt: TGTGCCAGCAGCTCCATCTTTACAGATACGCAGTACTTT; CDR3aa: CASSSIFTDTQYF
abundance: few; v_gene: TRBV4-1; j_gene: TRBJ2-2; d_gene: TRBD2; CDR3nt: TGCGCCAGCAGCCAAGGGGGAGAGGGAGAAGCGGGGGCCGGGGAGCTGTTTTTT; CDR3aa: CASSQGGEGEAGAGELFF
abundance: .; v_gene: TRBV6-1; j_gene: TRBJ1-4; d_gene: TRBD1; CDR3nt: TGTGCCAGCAGTGTATACAGGGGAACTAATGAAAAACTGTTTTTT; CDR3aa: CASSVYRGTNEKLFF
abundance: once; v_gene: TRBV19; j_gene: TRBJ1-6; d_gene: TRBD1; CDR3nt: TGTGCCAGTAGTACTTGGACAGGGGACGCTTCACCCCTCCACTTT; CDR3aa: CASSTWTGDASPLHF
abundance: .; v_gene: TRBV7-2; j_gene: TRBJ1-2; d_gene: .; CDR3nt: TGTGCCAGCAGCTTAGCCGTGGTAGACTATGGCTACACCTTC; CDR3aa: CASSLAVVDYGYTF
abundance: .; v_gene: TRBV7-9; j_gene: TRBJ2-1; d_gene: TRBD2; CDR3nt: TGTGCCAGCAGCTTAGATAGACTAGCGGGAGGGACTGAGCAGTTCTTC; CDR3aa: CASSLDRLAGGTEQFF
abundance: once; v_gene: TRBV21-1; j_gene: TRBJ2-1; d_gene: .; CDR3nt: TGTGCCAGCACCAGCCAGAGGTCCCCGTCGGAGTTCTTC; CDR3aa: CASTSQRSPSEFF
abundance: few; v_gene: TRBV5-4; j_gene: TRBJ2-1; d_gene: TRBD2; CDR3nt: TGTGCCAGCAGCTCCGGGACTAGCACAAATGAGCAGTTCTTC; CDR3aa: CASSSGTSTNEQFF
abundance: few; v_gene: TRBV5-1; j_gene: TRBJ1-1; d_gene: TRBD1; CDR3nt: TGCGCCAGCAGCCCAGACAGGGGGCAAGGCACTGAAGCTTTCTTT; CDR3aa: CASSPDRGQGTEAFF
abundance: .; v_gene: TRBV7-9; j_gene: TRBJ2-1; d_gene: .; CDR3nt: TGTGCCAGCAGCTTAGGGGAGTTGAGCTCCTACAATGAGCAGTTCTTC; CDR3aa: CASSLGELSSYNEQFF
abundance: .; v_gene: TRBV9; j_gene: TRBJ1-1; d_gene: .; CDR3nt: TGTGCCAGCAGCGTAGCCCCCGGGGTATCTGAAGCTTTCTTT; CDR3aa: CASSVAPGVSEAFF
abundance: .; v_gene: TRBV12-5; j_gene: TRBJ2-5; d_gene: .; CDR3nt: TGTGCTAGTGGCCCCTCCGGAGCAAACCACCTCCAGTACTTC; CDR3aa: CASGPSGANHLQYF